This T cell receptor (beta chain) is drawn from a study of shared clonotypes between healthy human individuals. Looking at the study overall: Donors had three CD4 naive, three CD4 memory, two CD8 naive and one CD8 memory plate apiece. Points from the study as a whole: Exclusively blood specimens were collected; tissue repertoires likely differ. Roughly 5% of naive CD4 clonotypes were shared across a handful of donors.

The V end lost 5 bases, the J end lost 4 bases, and 14 bases lay between the germline ends. The CDR3 has 15 amino acids. Germline loops: CDR1 SGHTA, CDR2 FQGNSA. On this clone itself: Antigen: not known.

Sequencing was at deep level. Assay used: immunoSEQ multiplex PCR; TCRdb lists only in-frame clones, some missing. There are about 960,000 clones in the sample; 70% to 85% occur only once, and approximately 1.5% lies in the top ten. The sequenced material came from memory CD4+ T cells sorted from blood. Subset noted: CD45RA-negative fraction. The rearrangement joins TRBV7-2 to TRBJ1-4; possible D gene TRBD1, 5 bases. The TCR originated in a man between 18 and 35 years old in good health. CDR3 region: CASSNQGGDNEKLFF. In DNA, the CDR3 is TGTGCCAGCAGCAACCAGGGAGGGGATAATGAAAAACTGTTTTTT.